This T cell receptor (beta chain) was identified during a study of TIL therapy for anti-PD-1-resistant metastatic lung cancer. Findings and caveats of the study: Many TIL product clones were absent from baseline tumor, suggesting clonal contraction.

Sequencing used immunoSEQ v3. Sequencing depth was approximately 2 million read pairs for survey level, about 5-6 million for deep. TCRdb's copy holds only in-frame clones and misses some; the assay was immunoSEQ multiplex PCR. The profile covers 7,000 to 8,000 clones, with 60% to 70% appearing a single time and roughly 7.7% taken by the ten largest. The CDR3 runs 16 residues. CDR1 is SGDLS, CDR2 YYNGEE, per germline. V was clipped by 3 bases and J by 0 bases; unmatched bases: 7. About this clone itself: Its antigen is undetermined.

Sample time point: pre-treatment sample, taken before nivolumab and TIL therapy. Pleural nodules or supraclavicular lymph nodes made up most of the excised metastases sampled. This sample comprised tumor tissue, obtained at baseline. The source of this sequence is a person aged 25 to 85 with non-small cell lung cancer. V is TRBV9 and J is TRBJ2-3, with 7 nucleotides matching TRBD2. CDR3 in amino acids: CASSARTGGSTDTQYF. CDR3 in DNA: TGTGCCAGCAGCGCGAGAACGGGGGGAAGCACAGATACGCAGTATTTT.